This T cell receptor (beta chain) was retrieved from a study of Graves' ophthalmopathy and Graves' hyperthyroidism. Whole-study results and caveats: Blood contained most expanded thyroid clonotypes exceeding 0.001 frequency. In separating ophthalmopathy from stable hyperthyroidism, a 13-signature model achieved approximately 91% sensitivity and about 80% specificity.

This clonotype was seen ten or more times. Its antigen remains unidentified. RNA transcripts provided the template for amplifying TCR beta CDR3 regions. A first-round RT-PCR used HTBI primers, followed by a second-round multiplex PCR. TCRdb processed the multiplex PCR reads anew with MiXCR; each CDR3 protein has one entry. Found here are fewer than 400,000 distinct CDR3 sequences, about a sixth of them singletons; the top ten hold 1.6%. This CDR3 spans 13 amino acids. Germline V lookup: CDR1 MNHEY, CDR2 SVGEGT. Deletions cut 2 bases from V and 11 bases from J, with 15 bases between. PBMCs were isolated from an approximately 9.4 ml sample of fresh peripheral blood.

Source material: peripheral blood. The receptor's source is a woman in her late teens or twenties with Graves' ophthalmopathy. This sequence joins TRBV6-2 or TRBV6-3 and TRBJ1-1; the D gene is possibly TRBD1 (6 bases). The CDR3 region is CASSYVGGATAFF. The CDR3 DNA reads TGTGCCAGCAGTTACGTGGGGGGGGCAACGGCTTTCTTT.